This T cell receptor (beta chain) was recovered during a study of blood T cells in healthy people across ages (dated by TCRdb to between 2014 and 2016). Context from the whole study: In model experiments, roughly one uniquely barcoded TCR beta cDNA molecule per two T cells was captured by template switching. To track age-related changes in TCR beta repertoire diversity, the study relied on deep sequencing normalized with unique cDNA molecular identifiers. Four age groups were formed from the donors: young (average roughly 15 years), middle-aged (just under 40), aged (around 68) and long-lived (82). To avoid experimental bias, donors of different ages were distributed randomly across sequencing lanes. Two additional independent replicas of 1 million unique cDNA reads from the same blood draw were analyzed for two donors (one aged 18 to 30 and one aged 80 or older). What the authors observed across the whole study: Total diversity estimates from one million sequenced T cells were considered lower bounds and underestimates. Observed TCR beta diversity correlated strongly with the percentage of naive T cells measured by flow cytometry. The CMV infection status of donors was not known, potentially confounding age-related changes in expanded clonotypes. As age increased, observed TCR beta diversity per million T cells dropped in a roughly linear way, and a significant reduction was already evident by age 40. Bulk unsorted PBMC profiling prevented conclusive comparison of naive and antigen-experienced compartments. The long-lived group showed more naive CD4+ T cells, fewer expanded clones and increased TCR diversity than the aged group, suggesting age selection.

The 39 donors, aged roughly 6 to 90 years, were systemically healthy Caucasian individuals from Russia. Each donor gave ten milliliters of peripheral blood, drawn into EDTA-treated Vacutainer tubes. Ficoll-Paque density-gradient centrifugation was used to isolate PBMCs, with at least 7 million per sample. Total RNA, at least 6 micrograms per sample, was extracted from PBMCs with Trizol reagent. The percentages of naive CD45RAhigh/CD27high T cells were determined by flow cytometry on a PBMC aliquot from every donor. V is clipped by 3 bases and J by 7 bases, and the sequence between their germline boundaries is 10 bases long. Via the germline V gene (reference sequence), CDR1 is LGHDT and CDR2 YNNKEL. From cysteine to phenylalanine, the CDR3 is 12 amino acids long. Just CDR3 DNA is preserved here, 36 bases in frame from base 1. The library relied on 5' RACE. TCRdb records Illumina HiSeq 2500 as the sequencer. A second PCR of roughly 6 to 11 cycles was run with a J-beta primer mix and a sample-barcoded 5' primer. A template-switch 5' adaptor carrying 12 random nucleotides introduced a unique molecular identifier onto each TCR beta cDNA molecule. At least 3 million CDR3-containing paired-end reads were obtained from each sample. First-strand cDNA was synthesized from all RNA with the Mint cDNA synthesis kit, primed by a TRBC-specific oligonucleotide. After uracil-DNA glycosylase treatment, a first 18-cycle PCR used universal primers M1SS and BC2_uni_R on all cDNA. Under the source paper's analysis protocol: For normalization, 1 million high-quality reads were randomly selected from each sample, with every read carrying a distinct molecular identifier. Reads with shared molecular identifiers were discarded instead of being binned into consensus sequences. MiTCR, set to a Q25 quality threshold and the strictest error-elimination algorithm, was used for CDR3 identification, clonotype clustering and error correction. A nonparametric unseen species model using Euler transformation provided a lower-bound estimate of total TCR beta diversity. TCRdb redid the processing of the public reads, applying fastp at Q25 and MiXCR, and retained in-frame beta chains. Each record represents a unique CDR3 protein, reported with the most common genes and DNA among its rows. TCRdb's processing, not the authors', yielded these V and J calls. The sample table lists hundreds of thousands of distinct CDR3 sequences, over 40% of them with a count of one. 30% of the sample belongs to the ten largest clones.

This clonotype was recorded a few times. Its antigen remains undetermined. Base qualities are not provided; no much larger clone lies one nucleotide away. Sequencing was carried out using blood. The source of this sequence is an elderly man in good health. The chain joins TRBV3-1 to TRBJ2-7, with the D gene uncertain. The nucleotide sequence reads TGTGCCAGCAGCCATTCGGTGAATGAGCAGTACTTC. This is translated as CASSHSVNEQYF.